Sequencing of this T cell receptor (beta chain) was carried out in a study of shared clonotypes between healthy human individuals. CD8 cells regarded as naive lacked CD45RO, were positively chosen for CCR7, and omitted terminally differentiated effector memory CD45RA+ cells. V lost 3 bases and J 0 bases, leaving 25 bases between the germline ends. The CDR3 is 20 amino acids. Germline CDR1 is MDHEN and CDR2 is SYDVKM. The sorted-subset replicate PCRs were given 150 to 250 ng DNA, which is approximately 30,000 T cell genomes. As processed by the authors: In the immunoSEQ data, sequences were junction-only and lacked quality scores, so filtering differed. The protocol was immunoSEQ multiplex PCR, while the TCRdb copy is restricted to in-frame clones and leaves out a portion. V and J calls and clone size are copied from that table; D and trimming were computed from the DNA. The repertoire holds roughly 2.1 million clones, with roughly 91% as singletons.

This chain uses TRBV28 with TRBJ2-3; D may correspond to TRBD1 or TRBD2 (5 bases each). This receptor was identified in a young man in good health. Some clones in this sample may be carry-over from other donors' samples. Material: naive CD8+ T cells from PBMCs. The CDR3 DNA sequence: TGTGCCAGCAGTTTCAGGGCGAGCCGGGGCGGGCAGGCTAGCACAGATACGCAGTATTTT. Translating it yields CASSFRASRGGQASTDTQYF.